The clone carrying this T cell receptor (beta chain) was seen once. This sample stems from a study of OX40 agonist ivuxolimab in advanced cancers. Trimming left V 0 bases short and J 2 bases short, with 14 bases between. This CDR3 contains 16 residues. The germline V gene has CDR1 SGHRS and CDR2 YFSETQ. TCRdb keeps only in-frame clones here, not all; method: immunoSEQ multiplex PCR. Here the sample spans tens of thousands of clones, about 88% being singletons. The receptor was isolated from an adult with an advanced solid tumor such as melanoma, head and neck, liver or kidney cancer. The specimen was CD4+ or CD8+ T cells sorted from blood, collected in a trial of the OX40 agonist ivuxolimab. V and J are TRBV5-1 and TRBJ1-1; D is unclear. As DNA, the CDR3 is TGCGCCAGCAGCTTGGATTCACACGTAGGAAACACTGAAGCTTTCTTT. It codes for CASSLDSHVGNTEAFF.